The rows below give T cell receptor beta chains drawn from one sample of a study of blood T cells in healthy people across ages. TCRdb redid the calling of the 5' RACE reads with MiXCR, one entry per CDR3 protein. Altogether fewer than 800,000 distinct CDR3 sequences are present, about 25% being singletons, with the ten largest covering 9.4%. The sample also formed part of further work on T cells of mothers and their children.

The material sequenced was blood. These receptor sequences come from a boy aged 10-17 years in good health. CDR3s include the opening cysteine and the closing phenylalanine or tryptophan. The D gene is left open where the match is weak. Size tells how often a clone was seen (once, few, many) or the class of an expanded clone, and some rows leave it out.

abundance,v_gene,j_gene,d_gene,CDR3nt,CDR3aa
.,TRBV12-3/TRBV12-4,TRBJ1-1,TRBD1,TGTGCCAGCAGTTATGGGGGCAACAGGGGAGGGCACACTGAAGCTTTCTTT,CASSYGGNRGGHTEAFF
few,TRBV6-5,TRBJ1-2,.,TGTGCCAGCAGTTACGTTGGCGGTGGCTATGGCTACACCTTC,CASSYVGGGYGYTF
.,TRBV29-1,TRBJ1-1,.,TGCAGCGTTGCTTACGGCTCGGGAACTGAAGCTTTCTTT,CSVAYGSGTEAFF
few,TRBV6-6,TRBJ2-1,.,TGTGCCAGCACCGGGCCCAATGAGCAGTTCTTC,CASTGPNEQFF
.,TRBV10-3,TRBJ2-1,TRBD2,TGTGCCATCAGTGAATTAAGCGGGAGCTCCTACAATGAGCAGTTCTTC,CAISELSGSSYNEQFF
many,TRBV12-3/TRBV12-4,TRBJ2-7,.,TGTGCCAGCAGTCCGGGACCTTACGAGCAGTACTTC,CASSPGPYEQYF
.,TRBV7-9,TRBJ2-7,TRBD1,TGTGCCAGCAGCTCACAGGGGGACGAGCAGTACTTC,CASSSQGDEQYF
once,TRBV21-1,TRBJ2-6,.,TGTGCCAGCAGCATTTTGAGCTCTGGGGCCAGCGTCCTGACTTTC,CASSILSSGASVLTF
few,TRBV10-1,TRBJ2-7,TRBD2,TGCGCCAGCAGTGAGTCAGGACTAGCGGGCAACTACGAGCAGTACTTC,CASSESGLAGNYEQYF
.,TRBV12-3/TRBV12-4,TRBJ2-5,TRBD2,TGTGCCAGCAGTCGTAGAAGCGGGAGTAGAGAGACCCAGTACTTC,CASSRRSGSRETQYF
.,TRBV7-2,TRBJ1-4,.,TGTGCCAGCAGCCGGACTGCCTACGAAAAACTGTTTTTT,CASSRTAYEKLFF
few,TRBV7-8,TRBJ2-3,TRBD2,TGTGCCAGCAGCTGGGGGCGGGGGGGACTCACAGATACGCAGTATTTT,CASSWGRGGLTDTQYF
.,TRBV6-1,TRBJ1-4,TRBD1,TGTGCCAGCAGTCCCCGTGACAGGGGGTCACTTAATGAAAAACTGTTTTTT,CASSPRDRGSLNEKLFF
.,TRBV5-1,TRBJ2-2,TRBD2,TGCGCCAGCAGTCCCCCGGGACTAGCGGTCACCGGGGAGCTGTTTTTT,CASSPPGLAVTGELFF
few,TRBV28,TRBJ1-4,.,TGTGCCAGCAGTTCCCCTCAGGGGCGAGGGGAAAAACTGTTTTTT,CASSSPQGRGEKLFF
few,TRBV7-9,TRBJ2-5,TRBD2,TGTGCCAGCAGCTCCGGTCCCTCCGGGACTAGCGGGAGTGAGGAGACCCAGTACTTC,CASSSGPSGTSGSEETQYF
.,TRBV11-3,TRBJ1-2,.,TGTGCCAGCAGCCCGAACGGACCGGCCCCTAACTATGGCTACACCTTC,CASSPNGPAPNYGYTF
few,TRBV12-3/TRBV12-4,TRBJ2-5,.,TGTGCCAGCAGTTTGACTCCCCCGGGGACCCAGTACTTC,CASSLTPPGTQYF
.,TRBV29-1,TRBJ2-7,.,TGCAGCGCACTCAGGTGGGGGAGCGACGAGCAGTACTTC,CSALRWGSDEQYF
.,TRBV15,TRBJ1-2,TRBD1,TGTGCCACCAGCAGAGGTCTACAGGGGGCAGGTGGCTACACCTTC,CATSRGLQGAGGYTF
.,TRBV7-3,TRBJ1-1,.,TGTGCCAGCAGCTTAAATCAGGGGACGACTGAAGCTTTCTTT,CASSLNQGTTEAFF
.,TRBV20-1,TRBJ1-2,TRBD1,TGCAGTGCCGAAGACAGGGGGCAGGTCTATGGCTACACCTTC,CSAEDRGQVYGYTF
.,TRBV5-5,TRBJ2-1,.,TGTGCCAGCAGTTTCATCTCTGAGCAGTTCTTC,CASSFISEQFF
few,TRBV4-1,TRBJ2-2,.,TGCGCCAGCAGCATGGGGGGCCGGGAGCTGTTTTTT,CASSMGGRELFF
.,TRBV20-1,TRBJ2-3,TRBD2,TGCAGTGCCCTCGGACTAGCGGGAGGCCTTAGCACAGATACGCAGTATTTT,CSALGLAGGLSTDTQYF
.,TRBV7-9,TRBJ2-7,.,TGTGCCAGCAGCTCGAATTTAGGCTACGAGCAGTACTTC,CASSSNLGYEQYF
once,TRBV5-6,TRBJ2-3,TRBD1,TGTGCCAGCAGCTTGGTTTCAGGGGGTAGATCAGATACGCAGTATTTT,CASSLVSGGRSDTQYF
few,TRBV20-1,TRBJ2-3,TRBD2,TGCAGTGCCGTCGGAACTAGCGGCTACTACACAGATACGCAGTATTTT,CSAVGTSGYYTDTQYF
few,TRBV3-1,TRBJ2-7,.,TGTGCCAGCAGCCAAGATTGGGGGTGGGAGCAGTACTTC,CASSQDWGWEQYF
few,TRBV6-1,TRBJ1-2,.,TGTGCCAGCAGTGAAGCGCCTCCAGATCCGGCTAACTATGGCTACACCTTC,CASSEAPPDPANYGYTF
few,TRBV6-5,TRBJ2-7,.,TGTGCCAGCAGTTACCTAAGAGGCGGAAGTATTGGCGAGCAGTACTTC,CASSYLRGGSIGEQYF
few,TRBV15,TRBJ2-1,TRBD2,TGTGCCACCAGCAGAGATAGCGGGAGGGCCTTGGAGCAGTTCTTC,CATSRDSGRALEQFF
few,TRBV5-6,TRBJ2-5,.,TGTGCCAGCAGCTTTGCACCCCGTCTACAAGAGACCCAGTACTTC,CASSFAPRLQETQYF
.,TRBV28,TRBJ2-5,.,TGTGCCACACGTACCCCGGGGGCAAGGGAGACCCAGTACTTC,CATRTPGARETQYF
few,TRBV10-2,TRBJ1-1,.,TGCGCCAGCAGGGGCCTTGGGAGCACTGAAGCTTTCTTT,CASRGLGSTEAFF
.,TRBV5-5,TRBJ2-7,.,TGTGCCAGCGAGCGTACAGAAACCTACGAGCAGTACTTC,CASERTETYEQYF
few,TRBV6-4,TRBJ2-5,.,TGTGCCAGCAGTGCTTCATATGGGGAAGAGACCCAGTACTTC,CASSASYGEETQYF
.,TRBV20-1,TRBJ1-5,TRBD1,TGCAGTGCGAAAGGACAGGCCAATCAGCCCCAGCATTTT,CSAKGQANQPQHF
many,TRBV29-1,TRBJ2-1,TRBD1,TGCAGCGTTGTGGGGACAGGGGCCGACTTGAATGAGCAGTTCTTC,CSVVGTGADLNEQFF
few,TRBV28,TRBJ1-2,.,TGTGCCAGCAGTTTCGGGGGCACGGTCTATGGCTACACCTTC,CASSFGGTVYGYTF
.,TRBV7-2,TRBJ2-5,.,TGTGCCAGCAGGGGGAGTAACCAAGAGACCCAGTACTTC,CASRGSNQETQYF
.,TRBV21-1,TRBJ2-5,.,TGTGCCAGCAGCAATTTGTACCCAAGAGAAGAGACTCAGTACTTC,CASSNLYPREETQYF
few,TRBV20-1,TRBJ2-7,.,TGCAGTGCCCTACCCAAACGGAACTCCTACGAGCAGTACTTC,CSALPKRNSYEQYF
.,TRBV20-1,TRBJ1-2,.,TGCAGTGCAGACCGGGGGGGGAACTATGGCTACACCTTC,CSADRGGNYGYTF
few,TRBV7-9,TRBJ2-1,TRBD2,TGTGCCAGCAGCCCTGTAGCGGGAGGGCCCTACAATGAGCAGTTCTTC,CASSPVAGGPYNEQFF
.,TRBV11-2,TRBJ2-2,TRBD2,TGTGCCAGCAGCTTAGAACGACTAGCGGGAGGCGCCGGGGAGCTGTTTTTT,CASSLERLAGGAGELFF
.,TRBV5-1,TRBJ1-5,TRBD1,TGCGCCAGTGGGACAGGGGATGCTAATCAGCCCCAGCATTTT,CASGTGDANQPQHF
.,TRBV2,TRBJ2-1,TRBD1,TGTGCCAGCAGTGAAGCGATATTAGGGACAGTATCAAGTGAGCAGTTCTTC,CASSEAILGTVSSEQFF